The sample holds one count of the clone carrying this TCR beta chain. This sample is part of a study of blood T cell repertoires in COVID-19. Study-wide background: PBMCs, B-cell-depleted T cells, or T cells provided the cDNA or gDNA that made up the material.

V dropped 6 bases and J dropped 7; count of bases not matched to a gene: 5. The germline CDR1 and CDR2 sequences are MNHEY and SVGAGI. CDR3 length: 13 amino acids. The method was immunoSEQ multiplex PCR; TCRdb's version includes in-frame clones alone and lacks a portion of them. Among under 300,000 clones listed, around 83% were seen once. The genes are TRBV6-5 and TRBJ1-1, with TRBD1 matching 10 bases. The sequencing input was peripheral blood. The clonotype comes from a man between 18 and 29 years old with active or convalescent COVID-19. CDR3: CASRTGQGIEAFF. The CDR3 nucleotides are TGTGCCAGCAGAACGGGACAGGGGATTGAAGCTTTCTTT.